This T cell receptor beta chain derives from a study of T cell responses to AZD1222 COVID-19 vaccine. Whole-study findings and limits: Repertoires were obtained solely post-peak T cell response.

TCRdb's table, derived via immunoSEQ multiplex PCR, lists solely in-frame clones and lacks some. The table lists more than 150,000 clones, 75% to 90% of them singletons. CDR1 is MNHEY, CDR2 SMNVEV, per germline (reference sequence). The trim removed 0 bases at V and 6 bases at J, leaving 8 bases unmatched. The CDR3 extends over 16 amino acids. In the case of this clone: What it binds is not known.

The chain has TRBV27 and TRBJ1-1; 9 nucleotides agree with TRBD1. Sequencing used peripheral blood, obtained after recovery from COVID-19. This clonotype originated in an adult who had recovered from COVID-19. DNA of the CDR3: TGTGCCAGCAGTTTATCTACCGGGACAGGGCTGGCTGAAGCTTTCTTT. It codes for CASSLSTGTGLAEAFF.